Here is one T cell receptor beta chain with its context. The antigen remains undetermined. Primers included in the PCR were 60 Vbeta and 13 Jbeta primers. Assay: immunoSEQ multiplex PCR; the TCRdb copy retains only in-frame clones and omits some. The data show 160,000 or so clones, about 71% seen once. The data are from a study of cytomegalovirus exposure and HLA in healthy donors. Study context: Unique TCRs numbering around 85 million, obtained from HLA-typed donors, made up an early data release.

Study results and limitations: Most sequenced TCRs were rare (though some public TCRs occurred in many donors).

In germline, CDR1 is MNHEY, CDR2 SMNVEV (reference sequence). The CDR3 spans 16 residues. The V and J ends lost 6 bases and 6 bases respectively, with 24 bases between them. Sequenced: PBMCs. The chain combines TRBV27 with TRBJ2-7; possible D gene TRBD1, 8 bases. This TCR came from a young woman in good health and CMV-seronegative. The DNA of the CDR3 is TGTGCCAGCAGCCTAGGATCCCGACAGGGGAGGGGCGAGCAGTACTTC. It specifies CASSLGSRQGRGEQYF.